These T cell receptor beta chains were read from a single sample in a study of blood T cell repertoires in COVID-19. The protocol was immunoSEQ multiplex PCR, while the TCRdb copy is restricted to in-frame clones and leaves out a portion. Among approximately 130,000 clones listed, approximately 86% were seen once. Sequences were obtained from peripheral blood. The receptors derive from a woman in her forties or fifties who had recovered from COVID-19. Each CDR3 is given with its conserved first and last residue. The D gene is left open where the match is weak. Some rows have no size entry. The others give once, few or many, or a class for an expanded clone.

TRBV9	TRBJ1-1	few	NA	CASSLQGTEAFF	TGTGCCAGCAGCCTACAGGGAACTGAAGCTTTCTTT
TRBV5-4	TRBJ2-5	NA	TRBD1	CASSSPGTDETQYF	TGTGCCAGCAGCTCCCCCGGGACAGATGAGACCCAGTACTTC
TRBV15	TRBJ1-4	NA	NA	CATSRGGSNNEKLFF	TGTGCCACCAGCAGAGGCGGCAGCAATAATGAAAAACTGTTTTTT
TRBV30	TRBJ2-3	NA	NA	CAWNTGRGGDTQYF	TGTGCCTGGAATACGGGCCGGGGAGGAGATACGCAGTATTTT
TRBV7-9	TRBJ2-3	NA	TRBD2	CASSLGGLF	TGTGCCAGCAGCTTAGGGGGACTATTT
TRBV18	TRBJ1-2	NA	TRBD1	CASSPRTGGSYGYTF	TGTGCCAGCTCACCACGGACAGGGGGGTCCTATGGCTACACCTTC
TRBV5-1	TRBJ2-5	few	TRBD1	CASNEGAGETQYF	TGCGCCAGCAACGAGGGGGCAGGAGAGACCCAGTACTTC
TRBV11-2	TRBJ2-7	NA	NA	CASSLKSGEAGYEQYF	TGTGCCAGCAGCCTAAAGTCGGGGGAGGCCGGCTACGAGCAGTACTTC
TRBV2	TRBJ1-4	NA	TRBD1	CASSPDRVYEKLFF	TGTGCCAGCAGTCCGGACAGGGTGTATGAAAAACTGTTTTTT
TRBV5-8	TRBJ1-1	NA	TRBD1	CASSWDRGLTEAFF	TGTGCCAGCAGCTGGGACAGGGGGTTAACTGAAGCTTTCTTT
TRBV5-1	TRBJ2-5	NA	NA	CASSLTASSQETQYF	TGCGCCAGCAGCCTGACAGCAAGCTCGCAAGAGACCCAGTACTTC
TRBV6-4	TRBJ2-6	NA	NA	CASSQTGDGANVLTF	TGTGCCAGCAGTCAGACAGGCGATGGGGCCAACGTCCTGACTTTC
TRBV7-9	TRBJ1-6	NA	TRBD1	CASSSGQGGNSPLHF	TGTGCCAGCAGCTCCGGACAGGGCGGAAATTCACCCCTCCACTTT
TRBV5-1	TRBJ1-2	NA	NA	CASSFPGDNYGYTF	TGCGCCAGCAGCTTTCCAGGGGATAACTATGGCTACACCTTC
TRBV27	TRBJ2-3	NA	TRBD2	CASRPPTLGLAGTDTQYF	TGTGCCAGCAGGCCCCCTACCCTGGGACTAGCGGGCACAGATACGCAGTATTTT
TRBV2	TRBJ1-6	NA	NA	CASRAGGGNSPLHF	TGTGCCAGCAGGGCCGGGGGAGGTAATTCACCCCTCCACTTT
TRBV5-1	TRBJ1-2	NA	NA	CASSFGGPEKHYTF	TGCGCCAGCAGCTTCGGGGGGCCAGAAAAACACTACACCTTC
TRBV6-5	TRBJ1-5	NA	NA	CASSKQHQHF	TGTGCCAGCAGTAAACAGCACCAGCATTTT
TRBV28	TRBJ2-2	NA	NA	CASSLGTTTGELFF	TGTGCCAGCAGTTTGGGGACAACAACCGGGGAGCTGTTTTTT
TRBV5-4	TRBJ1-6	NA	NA	CASSYSGAGSPLHF	TGTGCCAGCAGCTATTCAGGGGCGGGTTCACCCCTCCACTTT
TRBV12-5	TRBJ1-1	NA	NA	CASGLGITGGEAFF	TGTGCTAGTGGTTTGGGCATTACAGGCGGTGAAGCTTTCTTT
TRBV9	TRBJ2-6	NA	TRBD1	CASSVPAPGQGTDFGANVLTF	TGTGCCAGCAGCGTCCCCGCCCCGGGACAGGGCACCGACTTTGGGGCCAACGTCCTGACTTTC
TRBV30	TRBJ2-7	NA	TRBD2	CAWSVLGSGGPKSYEQYF	TGTGCCTGGAGTGTACTAGGTAGCGGGGGGCCAAAGTCCTACGAGCAGTACTTC
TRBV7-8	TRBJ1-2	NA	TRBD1	CASSPRDRGFGYTF	TGTGCCAGCAGCCCCCGGGACAGGGGGTTTGGCTACACCTTC
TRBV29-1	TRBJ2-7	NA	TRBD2	CSVSKRTSGSYEQYF	TGCAGCGTCTCCAAACGGACTAGCGGGAGTTACGAGCAGTACTTC
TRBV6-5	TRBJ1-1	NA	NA	CASSYEATGEAFF	TGTGCCAGCAGTTATGAGGCTACAGGGGAAGCTTTCTTT